This T cell receptor beta chain is from a study of OX40 agonist ivuxolimab in advanced cancers. Study-level background: Of mixed ages from about 20 to 90 and averaging approximately 60 years, the group was around 78% male.

Study-wide results and caveats: Clonal expansion was seen in CD4+ and CD8+ blood T cells by week 6 at 0.1 to 3.0 mg/kg. Expanded clones were, on average, more numerous in CD8+ T cells than in CD4+. The 0.1-3.0 mg/kg partial responders had among the lowest clonal expansion.

The table came from immunoSEQ multiplex PCR; TCRdb's copy has only in-frame clones and leaves some out. In the table there are roughly 83,000 clones, approximately 84% of which are singletons. As regards this clone: As yet, its antigen is unknown.

This CDR3 comprises 14 residues. Germline V gene lookup returns CDR1 MNHEY and CDR2 SVGAGI. With V trimmed by 2 bases and J by 4 bases, 4 bases remained unmatched. The TCR originated in an adult with an advanced solid tumor such as melanoma, head and neck, liver or kidney cancer. This chain connects TRBV6-5 to TRBJ1-1; 7 positions agree with TRBD1. The sample was CD4+ or CD8+ T cells sorted from blood, taken in a trial of the OX40 agonist ivuxolimab. CDR3 residues: CASSYNPGGTEAFF. CDR3 bases: TGTGCCAGCAGTTACAATCCAGGGGGCACTGAAGCTTTCTTT.